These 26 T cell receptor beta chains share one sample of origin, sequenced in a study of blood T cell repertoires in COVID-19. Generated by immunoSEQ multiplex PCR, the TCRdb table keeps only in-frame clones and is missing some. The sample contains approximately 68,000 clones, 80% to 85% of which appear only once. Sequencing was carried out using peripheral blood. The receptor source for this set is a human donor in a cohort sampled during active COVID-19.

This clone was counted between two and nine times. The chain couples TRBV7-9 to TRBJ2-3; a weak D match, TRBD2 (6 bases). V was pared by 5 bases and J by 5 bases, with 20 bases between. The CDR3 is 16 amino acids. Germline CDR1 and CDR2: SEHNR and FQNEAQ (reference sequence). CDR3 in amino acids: CASSPPTRLARDTQYF. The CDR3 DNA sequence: TGTGCCAGCAGCCCCCCGACTAGGTTGGCGCGAGATACGCAGTATTTT.

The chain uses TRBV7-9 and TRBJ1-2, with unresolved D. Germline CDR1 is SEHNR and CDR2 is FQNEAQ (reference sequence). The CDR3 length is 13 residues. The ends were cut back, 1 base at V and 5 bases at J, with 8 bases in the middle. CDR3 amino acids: CASSLVGGYGYTF. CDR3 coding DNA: TGTGCCAGCAGCTTAGTAGGAGGTTATGGCTACACCTTC.

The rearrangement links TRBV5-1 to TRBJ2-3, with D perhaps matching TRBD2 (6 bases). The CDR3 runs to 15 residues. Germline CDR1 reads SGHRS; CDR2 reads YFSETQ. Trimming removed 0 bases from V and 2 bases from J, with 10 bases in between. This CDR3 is CASSLGPGVTDTQYF. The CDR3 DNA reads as TGCGCCAGCAGCTTGGGTCCGGGGGTCACAGATACGCAGTATTTT.

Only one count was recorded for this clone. Here the CDR3 DNA reads TGTGCCAGCAGTGACAGGGGGCAAAGAAACACCATATATTTT. The encoded protein is CASSDRGQRNTIYF. V gene TRBV6-1 combines with J gene TRBJ1-3, with 8 bases lining up with TRBD1. V gave up 3 bases and J gave up 5 bases; unmatched junction bases: 3. The CDR3 length is 14 residues. CDR1 MNHNS and CDR2 SASEGT come from the germline V gene.

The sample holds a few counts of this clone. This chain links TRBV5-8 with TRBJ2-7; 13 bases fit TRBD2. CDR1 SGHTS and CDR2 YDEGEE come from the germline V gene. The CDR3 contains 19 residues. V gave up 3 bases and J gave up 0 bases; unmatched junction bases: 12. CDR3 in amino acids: CASSSKGLAGHLSSYEQYF. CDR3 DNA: TGTGCCAGCAGCTCGAAGGGACTAGCGGGGCACTTAAGCTCCTACGAGCAGTACTTC. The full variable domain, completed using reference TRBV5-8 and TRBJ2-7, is EAGVTQSPTHLIKTRGQQATLRCSPISGHTSVYWYQQALGLGLQFLLWYDEGEERNRGNFPPRFSGRQFPNYSSELNVNALELEDSALYLCASSSKGLAGHLSSYEQYFGPGTRLTVT.

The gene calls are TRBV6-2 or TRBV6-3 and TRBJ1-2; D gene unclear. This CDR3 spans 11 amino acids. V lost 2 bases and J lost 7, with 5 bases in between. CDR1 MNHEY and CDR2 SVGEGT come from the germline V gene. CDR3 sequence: CASSYPVGYTF. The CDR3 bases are TGTGCCAGCAGTTACCCAGTTGGCTACACCTTC.

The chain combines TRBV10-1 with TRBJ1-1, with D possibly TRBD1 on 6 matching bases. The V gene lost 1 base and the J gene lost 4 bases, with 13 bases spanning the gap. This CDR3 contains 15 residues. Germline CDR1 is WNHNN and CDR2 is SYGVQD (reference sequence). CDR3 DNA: TGCGCCAGCAGTGAGTTCCCAGGGGAAGGCACTGAAGCTTTCTTT. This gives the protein CASSEFPGEGTEAFF.

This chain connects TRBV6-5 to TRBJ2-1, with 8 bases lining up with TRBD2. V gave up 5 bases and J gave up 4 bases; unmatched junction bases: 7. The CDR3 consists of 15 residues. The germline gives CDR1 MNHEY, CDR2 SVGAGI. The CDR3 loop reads CASSTSGSSYNEQFF. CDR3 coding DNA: TGTGCCAGCAGTACGAGCGGGAGTTCGTACAATGAGCAGTTCTTC.

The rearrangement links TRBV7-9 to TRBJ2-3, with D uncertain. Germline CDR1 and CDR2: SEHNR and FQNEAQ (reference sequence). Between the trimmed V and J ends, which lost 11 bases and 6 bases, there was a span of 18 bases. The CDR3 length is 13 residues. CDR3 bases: TGTGCCGAGGAGCTCGCAAACGGGGATACGCAGTATTTT. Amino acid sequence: CAEELANGDTQYF.

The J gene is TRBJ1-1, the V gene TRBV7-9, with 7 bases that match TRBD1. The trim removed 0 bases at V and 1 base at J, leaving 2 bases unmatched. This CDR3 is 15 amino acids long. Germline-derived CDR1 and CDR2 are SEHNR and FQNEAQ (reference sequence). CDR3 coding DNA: TGTGCCAGCAGCTTAGCCGCAGGGGGGAACACTGAAGCTTTCTTT. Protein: CASSLAAGGNTEAFF.

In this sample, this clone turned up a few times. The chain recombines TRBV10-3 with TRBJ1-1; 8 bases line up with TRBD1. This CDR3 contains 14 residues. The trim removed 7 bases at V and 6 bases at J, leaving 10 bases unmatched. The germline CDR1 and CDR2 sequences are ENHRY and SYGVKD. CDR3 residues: CAIKPQGAAAEAFF. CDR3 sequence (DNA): TGTGCCATCAAACCTCAGGGGGCGGCTGCTGAAGCTTTCTTT.

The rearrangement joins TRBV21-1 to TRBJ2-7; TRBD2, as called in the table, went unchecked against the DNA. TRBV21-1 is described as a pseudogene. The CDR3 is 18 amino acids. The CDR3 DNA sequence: TGTGCCAGCACCCCGGGACTAGCAACCGAGCGGAAAGGGAACGAGCAGTACTTC. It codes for CASTPGLATERKGNEQYF.

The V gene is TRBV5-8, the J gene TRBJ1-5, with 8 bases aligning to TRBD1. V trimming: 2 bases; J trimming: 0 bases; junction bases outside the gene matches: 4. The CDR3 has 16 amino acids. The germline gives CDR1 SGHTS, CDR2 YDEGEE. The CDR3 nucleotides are TGTGCCAGCAGCTTCGGACAGGGACTTAGCAATCAGCCCCAGCATTTT. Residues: CASSFGQGLSNQPQHF. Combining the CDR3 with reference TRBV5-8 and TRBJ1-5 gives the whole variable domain EAGVTQSPTHLIKTRGQQATLRCSPISGHTSVYWYQQALGLGLQFLLWYDEGEERNRGNFPPRFSGRQFPNYSSELNVNALELEDSALYLCASSFGQGLSNQPQHFGDGTRLSIL.

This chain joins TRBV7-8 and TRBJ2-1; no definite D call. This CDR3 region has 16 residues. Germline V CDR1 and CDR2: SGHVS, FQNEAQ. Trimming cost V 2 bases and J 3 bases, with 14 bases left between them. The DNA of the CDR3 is TGTGCCAGCAGCTTATCCGACTCCCCGGGCTACAATGAGCAGTTCTTC. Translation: CASSLSDSPGYNEQFF.

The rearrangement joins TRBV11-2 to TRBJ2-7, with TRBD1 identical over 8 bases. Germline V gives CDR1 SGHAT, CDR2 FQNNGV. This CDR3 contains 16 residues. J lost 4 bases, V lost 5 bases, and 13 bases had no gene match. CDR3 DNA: TGTGCCAGCAGCCGGACGTTTGGACAGGGTCTTTACGAGCAGTACTTC. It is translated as CASSRTFGQGLYEQYF.

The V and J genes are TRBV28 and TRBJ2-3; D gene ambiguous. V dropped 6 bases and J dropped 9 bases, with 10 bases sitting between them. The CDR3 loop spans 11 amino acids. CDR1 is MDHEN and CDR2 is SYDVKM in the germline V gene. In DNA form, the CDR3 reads TGTGCCAGCAGCGTCCGGGTGACGCAGTATTTT. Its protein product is CASSVRVTQYF. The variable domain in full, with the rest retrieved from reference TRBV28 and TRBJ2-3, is DVKVTQSSRYLVKRTGEKVFLECVQDMDHENMFWYRQDPGLGLRLIYFSYDVKMKEKGDIPEGYSVSREKKERFSLILESASTNQTSMYLCASSVRVTQYFGPGTRLTVL.

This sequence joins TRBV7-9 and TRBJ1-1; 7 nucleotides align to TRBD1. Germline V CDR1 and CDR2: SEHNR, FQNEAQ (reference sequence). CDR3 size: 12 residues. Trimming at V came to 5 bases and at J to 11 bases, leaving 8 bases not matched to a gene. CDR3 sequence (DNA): TGTGCCAGCAGCCCGACAGGGTCCCATGCTTTCTTT. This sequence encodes CASSPTGSHAFF.

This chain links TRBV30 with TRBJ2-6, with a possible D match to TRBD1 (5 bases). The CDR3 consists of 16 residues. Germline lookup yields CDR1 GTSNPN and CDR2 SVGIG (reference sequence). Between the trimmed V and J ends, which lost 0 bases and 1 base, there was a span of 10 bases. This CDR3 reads CAWSVQRGSGANVLTF. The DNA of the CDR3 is TGTGCCTGGAGTGTACAAAGGGGATCTGGGGCCAACGTCCTGACTTTC.

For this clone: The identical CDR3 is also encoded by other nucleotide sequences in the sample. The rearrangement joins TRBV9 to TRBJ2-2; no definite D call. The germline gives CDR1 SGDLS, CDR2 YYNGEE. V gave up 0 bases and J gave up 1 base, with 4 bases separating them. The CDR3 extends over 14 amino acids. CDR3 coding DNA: TGTGCCAGCAGCGTAGGAGGGAACACCGGGGAGCTGTTTTTT. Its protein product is CASSVGGNTGELFF.

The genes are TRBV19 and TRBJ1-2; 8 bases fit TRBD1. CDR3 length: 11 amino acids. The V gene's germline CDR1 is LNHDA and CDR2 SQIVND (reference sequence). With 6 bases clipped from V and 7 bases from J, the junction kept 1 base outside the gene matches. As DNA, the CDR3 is TGTGCCAGTAGCGACAGGGGTGGCTACACCTTC. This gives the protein CASSDRGGYTF.

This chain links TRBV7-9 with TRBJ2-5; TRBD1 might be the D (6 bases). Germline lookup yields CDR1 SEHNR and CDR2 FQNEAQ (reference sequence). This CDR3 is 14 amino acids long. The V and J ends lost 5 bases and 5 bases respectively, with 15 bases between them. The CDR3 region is CASSKDSAGETQYF. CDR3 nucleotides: TGTGCCAGCAGCAAGGACAGCGCTGGGGAGACCCAGTACTTC.

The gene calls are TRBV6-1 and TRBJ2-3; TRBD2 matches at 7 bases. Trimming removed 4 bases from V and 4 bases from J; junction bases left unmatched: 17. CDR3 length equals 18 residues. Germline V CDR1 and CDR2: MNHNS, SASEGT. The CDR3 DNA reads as TGTGCCAGCAGTGCCGGATCTAGCGGCTTCGGCGGCGCAGATACGCAGTATTTT. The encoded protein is CASSAGSSGFGGADTQYF.

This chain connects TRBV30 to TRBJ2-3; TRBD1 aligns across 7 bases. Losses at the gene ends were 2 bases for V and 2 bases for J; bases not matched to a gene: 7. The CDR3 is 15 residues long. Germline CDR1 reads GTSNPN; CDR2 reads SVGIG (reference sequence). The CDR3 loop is CAWSKGAKNTDTQYF. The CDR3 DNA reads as TGTGCCTGGAGTAAGGGGGCAAAGAACACAGATACGCAGTATTTT.

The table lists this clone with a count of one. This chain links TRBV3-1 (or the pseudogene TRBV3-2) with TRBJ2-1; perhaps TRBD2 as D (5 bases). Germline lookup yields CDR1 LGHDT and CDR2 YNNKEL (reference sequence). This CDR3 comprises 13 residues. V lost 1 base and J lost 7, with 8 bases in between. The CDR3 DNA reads TGTGCCAGCAGCCAAGCCGGCGGGAATGAGCAGTTCTTC. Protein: CASSQAGGNEQFF.

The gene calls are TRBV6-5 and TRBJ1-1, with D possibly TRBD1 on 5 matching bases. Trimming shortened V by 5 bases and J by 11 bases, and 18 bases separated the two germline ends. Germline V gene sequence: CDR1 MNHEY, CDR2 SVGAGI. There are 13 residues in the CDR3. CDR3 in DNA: TGTGCCAGCAGTACCCCGCTGGGGCAGGAGGCTTTCTTT. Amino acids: CASSTPLGQEAFF.

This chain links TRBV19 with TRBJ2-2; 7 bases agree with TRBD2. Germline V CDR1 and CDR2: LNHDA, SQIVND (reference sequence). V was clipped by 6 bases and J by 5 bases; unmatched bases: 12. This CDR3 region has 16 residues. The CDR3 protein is CASRTRRSGGTGELFF. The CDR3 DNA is TGTGCCAGTAGGACCCGCCGTTCGGGGGGAACCGGGGAGCTGTTTTTT.